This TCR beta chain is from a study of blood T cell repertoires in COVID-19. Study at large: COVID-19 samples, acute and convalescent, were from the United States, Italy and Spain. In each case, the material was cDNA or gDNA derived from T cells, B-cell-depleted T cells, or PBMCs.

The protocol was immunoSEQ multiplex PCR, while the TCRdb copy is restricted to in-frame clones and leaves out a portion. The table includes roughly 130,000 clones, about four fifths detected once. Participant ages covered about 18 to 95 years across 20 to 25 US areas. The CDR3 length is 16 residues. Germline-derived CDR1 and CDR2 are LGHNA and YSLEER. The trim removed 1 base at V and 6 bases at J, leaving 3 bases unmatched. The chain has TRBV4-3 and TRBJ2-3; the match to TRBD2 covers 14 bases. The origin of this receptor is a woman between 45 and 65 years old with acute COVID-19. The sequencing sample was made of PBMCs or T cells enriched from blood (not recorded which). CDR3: CASSQGGLAGGDTQYF. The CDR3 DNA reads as TGCGCCAGCAGCCAAGGCGGACTAGCGGGAGGCGATACGCAGTATTTT.